The 5 T cell receptor beta chains presented below share a single source sample, sequenced in a study of blood T cell repertoires in COVID-19. Clones were sequenced by immunoSEQ multiplex PCR, and TCRdb holds only the in-frame ones, with some missing. The repertoire holds some 100,000 clones, with roughly 88% as singletons. The sample was peripheral blood. The receptors were sampled from a woman aged 55-75 years with acute or convalescent COVID-19.

Remarks on this clone: The sample contains more than one DNA sequence encoding this CDR3. This chain uses TRBV28 with TRBJ1-2; the D gene is possibly TRBD1 (6 bases). The germline V gene encodes CDR1 MDHEN and CDR2 SYDVKM. The CDR3 extends over 13 amino acids. Trimming removed 2 bases from V and 5 bases from J, with 9 bases in between. CDR3 bases: TGTGCCAGCAGTTTAGGGCAGGGGTATGGCTACACCTTC. Translation: CASSLGQGYGYTF.

V and J are TRBV6-5 and TRBJ2-1; 7 nucleotides match TRBD2. The trim removed 6 bases at V and 0 bases at J, leaving 5 bases unmatched. This CDR3 comprises 15 residues. Germline V gene lookup returns CDR1 MNHEY and CDR2 SVGAGI. This chain's CDR3 is CASSVAGVSYNEQFF. The CDR3 DNA is TGTGCCAGCAGCGTAGCGGGCGTCTCCTACAATGAGCAGTTCTTC.

The chain joins TRBV27 to TRBJ2-2; D may be TRBD2 (5 bases). The CDR3 is 14 residues long. V lost 5 bases to trimming and J lost 7 bases, with 14 bases between them. Germline lookup yields CDR1 MNHEY and CDR2 SMNVEV (reference sequence). The CDR3, as DNA: TGTGCCAGCAGTCTAGCATCGAGCGTCGGGGAGCTGTTTTTT. This sequence encodes CASSLASSVGELFF.

V and J are TRBV5-4 and TRBJ2-6, with a tentative D call TRBD1 (5 bases). The CDR3 loop spans 15 amino acids. V dropped 2 bases and J dropped 0 bases, with 6 bases sitting between them. Germline V gives CDR1 SGHNT, CDR2 YYREEE (reference sequence). In DNA, the CDR3 is TGTGCCAGCAGCTTCCAGGGCTCTGGGGCCAACGTCCTGACTTTC. It specifies CASSFQGSGANVLTF.

This clone was recorded only once. The gene calls are TRBV27 and TRBJ1-5; D gene uncertain. Germline V gene data show CDR1 as MNHEY and CDR2 as SMNVEV (reference sequence). The CDR3 contains 16 residues. Between the trimmed V and J ends, which lost 3 bases and 0 bases, there was a span of 12 bases. CDR3 sequence: CASSFTGGGSNQPQHF. CDR3 nucleotides: TGTGCCAGCAGTTTCACGGGAGGAGGTAGCAATCAGCCCCAGCATTTT.